The 7 T cell receptor beta chains below come from one sample, sequenced in a study of Ad26.COV2.S vaccination and SARS-CoV-2 variants. Repertoires were generated with immunoSEQ multiplex PCR, while TCRdb's copy carries only in-frame clones and drops some. This sample has roughly 500,000 clones, with roughly 89% found just once. Treatment here: around 19 received Ad26.COV2.S at low or high dose, single or two shots; 5 received placebo; per-sample allocation not given. After the first vaccine or placebo injection, samples were drawn on day 63. The sample here was peripheral blood, taken in a trial of Ad26.COV2.S vaccine versus placebo. Receptors originate from a person aged 18 to 65 who received the Ad26.COV2.S COVID-19 vaccine or a placebo.

The chain links TRBV5-4 to TRBJ2-7, with 10 positions matching TRBD2. Germline V gene data show CDR1 as SGHNT and CDR2 as YYREEE (reference sequence). Unmatched junction bases numbered 8, after V lost 5 bases and J lost 3 bases. CDR3 length equals 15 residues. CDR3 nucleotides: TGTGCCAGCAGTCCAGCGGGAGGGGACCTCTACGAGCAGTACTTC. It translates to CASSPAGGDLYEQYF.

The chain is built from TRBV28 and TRBJ1-1; no firm D call. CDR1 is MDHEN, CDR2 SYDVKM, per germline. This CDR3 is built from 15 residues. V lost 7 bases and J 5 bases, leaving 20 bases between the germline ends. CDR3 bases: TGTGCCAGCACCAATCTAGGAGGGTCGGGTACTGAAGCTTTCTTT. This encodes CASTNLGGSGTEAFF.

The CDR3 loop is CASSALLAAAYEQYF. The CDR3 bases are TGTGCCAGCAGCGCTCTCCTAGCGGCAGCCTACGAGCAGTACTTC. The chain couples TRBV2 to TRBJ2-7; 7 bases map to TRBD2. V shed 6 bases and J 2 bases; nucleotides not matched to a gene: 10. CDR3 length equals 15 residues. The V gene's germline CDR1 is SNHLY and CDR2 FYNNEI.

V is TRBV20-1 and J is TRBJ2-1, with no clear D. V was pared by 2 bases and J by 5 bases, with 4 bases between. There are 11 residues in the CDR3. CDR1 is DFQATT, CDR2 SNEGSKA, per germline (reference sequence). CDR3 nucleotides: TGCAGTGCTAGACCCGACAATGAGCAGTTCTTC. Translating gives CSARPDNEQFF.

The chain uses TRBV28 and TRBJ1-2; D unclear. Germline-derived CDR1 and CDR2 are MDHEN and SYDVKM. V gave up 6 bases and J gave up 4 bases, with 18 bases separating them. The CDR3 contains 15 residues. The CDR3 spells CASRPTLGVFYGYTF. The DNA of the CDR3 is TGTGCCAGCAGACCCACGCTTGGGGTGTTCTATGGCTACACCTTC.

This clone was counted a single time. The chain is built from TRBV24-1 and TRBJ1-4, with D perhaps matching TRBD1 (6 bases). The CDR3 covers 15 residues. V lost 7 bases and J lost 8, with 19 bases in between. The germline V gene has CDR1 KGHDR and CDR2 SFDVKD. DNA for the CDR3: TGTGCCACCAGCCACCGAGGGGGGGCGGTGGAAAAACTGTTTTTT. Its translation: CATSHRGGAVEKLFF.

This sequence joins TRBV29-1 and TRBJ1-2; weak D call: TRBD1 (5 bases). Germline CDR1 is SQVTM and CDR2 is ANQGSEA. Trimming removed 7 bases at V and 3 bases at J, with 12 bases between. The length of the CDR3 is 12 residues. The CDR3 bases are TGCAGCGCCGAACGGGGGGACTATGGCTACACCTTC. As protein: CSAERGDYGYTF.